The present entry profiles one TCR beta chain with its context. The sample holds a few counts of this clone. Its antigen is not yet known. Base qualities are not recorded, but no much larger clone differs from it by a single base. From its cysteine to its phenylalanine, the CDR3 spans 12 amino acids. CDR3 DNA is the only sequence kept; it has 36 bases, read in frame from the first base. Looking up the germline V gene yields CDR1 SQVTM and CDR2 ANQGSEA. V is trimmed back by 7 bases and J by 4 bases, and the junction contains 5 bases that no gene match accounts for. This specimen comes from a study of beta chain features in type 1 diabetes (dated by TCRdb to the late 2010s). Concerning the study at large: No differences in mean age, gender distribution, total cell number or subset yield were found between patients and healthy donors. A total of about 100,000,000 sorted cells were examined across all samples, and RNA yield correlated strongly with the number of cells per subset. In the study, recently diagnosed type 1 diabetes patients and matched healthy donors were compared on the TCRB repertoires of their sorted circulating CD4+ T cell subsets. Whereas all 30 or so donors provided naive and central memory subsets, regulatory and stem cell-like memory subsets were isolated from just 8 patients and about eight healthy donors. The paper's findings and limits, for the study overall: Naive, central memory and regulatory TCRB repertoires appeared to be more similar among patients than among healthy donors. Type 1 diabetes patients showed a moderate but significant shortening of TCRB CDR3 length in all four CD4+ subsets. Fewer insertions and more nucleotide deletions at VDJ recombination sites were observed in patients with type 1 diabetes, implying thymic rearrangement abnormalities. Because cDNA was sequenced instead of genomic DNA, highly expressing activated cells could be over-represented, though the groups showed no difference in activation or CD3 levels. PCR may preferentially amplify shorter templates, but because patient and control samples were amplified and corrected together, any resulting skew would affect both groups equally. Because the HLA sub-analyses included only small numbers of individuals, any influence of HLA type on TCRB rearrangement was left unresolved.

A single peripheral blood draw of around 120 mL on average was collected from each donor into heparinised tubes. Using a panel that included CD45RO, CCR7, CD25, CD127, CD95 and CD27, naive, central memory, regulatory and stem cell-like memory CD4+ T cells were sorted on a BD FACSAria II. Purity was above 98% for every sorted population. PBMCs were isolated immediately by Lymphoprep density gradient centrifugation and stained directly without culture. So that batch effects would be minimized, each experiment stained and sorted samples in pairs, pairing one healthy donor with one patient. The High Capacity cDNA Reverse Transcription Kit was used to reverse transcribe all of the isolated RNA, meaning that expressed TCRB transcripts were what got sequenced. Deep immunoSEQ sequencing was performed on naive, central memory and regulatory T cell samples, with an average of roughly 3.3 million total reads per sample. Sorted cells were lysed in RLT buffer and RNA was extracted with DNase-treated RNeasy Micro or Mini kits, depending on cell number. Each cell subset was processed on its own to prevent cross-contamination, while patient and healthy donor samples were processed together. Using the immunoSEQ multiplex PCR, TCRB sequences were amplified from cDNA into 87-bp fragments spanning the CDR3 region. Sequencing of the amplicons was performed on the Illumina HiSeq platform. The authors' analysis ran thus. Synthetic template baselines were used to correct PCR bias computationally, reads within Hamming distance 2 were collapsed together, and singletons that could not be merged were discarded. Reads were aligned against IMGT so that V, D and J genes, CDR3 length and insertions or deletions at six rearrangement sites could be assigned. Within each subset, clonotype counts were normalized to sorted cell number, after which true diversity and Gini coefficients were computed with the tcR R package. The overlap coefficient, calculated on TCRB nucleotide sequences, was used to quantify repertoire sharing. This is the immuneACCESS table as TCRdb keeps it, with only in-frame sequences that have V and J called. A part of the clones is gone; compared with another copy, unresolved V genes explain less than half, and the rest is unexplained. From that table come the V and J calls and clone size; the DNA was used to work out D and trimming. The sample has about 370,000 clones on record, around 10% of them singletons. The ten largest clones take up 0.6% of the sample.

The V and J genes are TRBV29-1 and TRBJ1-2; 8 nucleotides in the junction match TRBD1. Sequenced sample: central memory CD4+ T cells from blood. This sequence was found in a man aged 30 to 39 with type 1 diabetes. The DNA is TGCAGCGAGATGACAGGGGCCTATGGCTACACCTTC. It translates to CSEMTGAYGYTF.